Following are 7 T cell receptor beta chains from one sample sequenced in a study of PD-1 blockade in classical Hodgkin lymphoma. TCRdb's copy holds only in-frame clones and misses some; the assay was immunoSEQ multiplex PCR. The data hold about 17,000 clones, with about nine tenths observed a single time. Documented time point: newly diagnosed, previously untreated cHL patient sample. Sequencing was carried out using peripheral blood mononuclear cells (PBMCs). These receptors originate from a human donor with classical Hodgkin lymphoma.

This clone was seen a single time. This sequence joins TRBV11-2 and TRBJ1-1; D uncertain. Germline loops: CDR1 SGHAT, CDR2 FQNNGV. Trimming pared 5 bases from V and 6 bases from J, leaving 10 bases between. The CDR3 runs 12 residues. The CDR3 protein is CASSPLASEAFF. CDR3 in DNA: TGTGCCAGCAGCCCACTCGCCTCTGAAGCTTTCTTT.

This clone is a singleton in its sample. The V call is TRBV27, the J call TRBJ2-7; D possibly corresponds to TRBD2 (6 bases). With 6 bases removed from V and 0 bases from J, the gap between germline ends came to 12 bases. This CDR3 is built from 14 residues. Germline V gene sequence: CDR1 MNHEY, CDR2 SMNVEV (reference sequence). CDR3 in amino acids: CASRSLGSSYEQYF. CDR3 bases: TGTGCCAGCAGATCCCTCGGGAGCTCCTACGAGCAGTACTTC.

This chain uses TRBV5-4 with TRBJ1-4; 8 bases are a match to TRBD1. J was trimmed by 8 bases and V by 2 bases; bases with no gene match: 8. There are 15 residues in the CDR3. Germline values: CDR1 SGHNT, CDR2 YYREEE (reference sequence). CDR3 sequence reads: CASSLGGTGEEKLFF. CDR3 coding DNA: TGTGCCAGCAGCTTAGGCGGGACAGGAGAAGAAAAACTGTTTTTT.

The rearrangement uses TRBV5-1 and TRBJ1-1; D is unresolved. The CDR3 is 15 residues long. Per germline, CDR1 SGHRS and CDR2 YFSETQ. V was clipped by 0 bases and J by 1 base, with 10 bases between them. In nucleotides, the CDR3 is TGCGCCAGCAGCTTGGCCGGAAATGAGAACACTGAAGCTTTCTTT. Protein: CASSLAGNENTEAFF. The variable domain in full, completed from reference TRBV5-1 and TRBJ1-1, reads KAGVTQTPRYLIKTRGQQVTLSCSPISGHRSVSWYQQTPGQGLQFLFEYFSETQRNKGNFPGRFSGRQFSNSRSEMNVSTLELGDSALYLCASSLAGNENTEAFFGQGTRLTVV.

V gene TRBV5-1 combines with J gene TRBJ2-5; D remains unclear. The germline CDR1 and CDR2 sequences are SGHRS and YFSETQ. V lost 4 bases, J lost 2 bases, and 15 bases lay in between. The CDR3 contains 15 residues. The CDR3 reads CASSLSMERQETQYF. The CDR3 region has the DNA TGCGCCAGCAGCCTAAGCATGGAGAGGCAAGAGACCCAGTACTTC.

V is TRBV10-1 and J is TRBJ1-2; unclear D gene. V was shortened by 8 bases and J by 3 bases, with 13 bases between the two germline ends. Germline assignment: CDR1 WNHNN and CDR2 SYGVQD (reference sequence). The CDR3 runs 13 residues. CDR3 in amino acids: CASSHSRYYGYTF. Written as DNA, the CDR3 is TGCGCCAGCTCACACAGCCGGTACTATGGCTACACCTTC.

The chain couples TRBV29-1 to TRBJ2-1; 8 bases fit TRBD1. Per germline, CDR1 SQVTM and CDR2 ANQGSEA. The CDR3 consists of 12 residues. Unmatched junction bases numbered 6, after V lost 8 bases and J lost 6 bases. This CDR3 reads CSPGQGGNEQFF. The CDR3 DNA reads as TGCAGCCCTGGACAGGGCGGCAATGAGCAGTTCTTC.